This paragraph reports one T cell receptor (beta chain). Its matching antigen is unknown. The germline V gene encodes CDR1 SQVTM and CDR2 ANQGSEA. V gave up 4 bases and J gave up 3 bases; unmatched junction bases: 2. This CDR3 has 12 residues. The sample belongs to a study of shared clonotypes between healthy human individuals. Study summary: Per-donor plates numbered three CD4 naive, three CD4 memory, two CD8 naive and one CD8 memory. Findings of the study overall: Unshared clonotypes carried lower generation probabilities than those common to all four donors. The diversity represented, both genetic and in exposure history, was limited by few donors.

Study processing details: ImmunoSEQ output lacked quality scores and full-length reads, limiting matched filtering. Profiled with immunoSEQ multiplex PCR; TCRdb holds only in-frame clones, not every one. Clone size and V and J calls were adopted from that table, with D and trimming inferred from the DNA. Of about 380,000 clones in the sample, roughly 96% are singletons; the top ten hold 0.32%. The receptor was isolated from a man younger than 40 in good health. Sequenced material: memory CD8+ T cells sorted from blood. Indicated subset: CD45RO+ cells pooled with CCR7-negative TemRA cells. The genes are TRBV29-1 and TRBJ2-5; the match to TRBD2 covers 7 bases. The CDR3 region has the DNA TGCAGCGTTGCGGGGGGAAAAGAGACCCAGTACTTC. Protein sequence: CSVAGGKETQYF.